This T cell receptor (beta chain) is from a study of T cells in Graves' hyperthyroidism and ophthalmopathy. Study conclusions and caveats: In simple terms, a model built on 13 V-J features told ophthalmopathy apart from stable hyperthyroidism. Blood held most thyroid clonotypes expanded above 0.001 frequency.

Worth noting for this clonotype: Its target is unknown. A junction boundary mismatches the germline segment, possibly from a read error.

The study enrolled patients aged 18 to 65 with newly diagnosed hyperthyroidism of under 2 months' duration. The study left out patients who had uncontrolled infection, other autoimmune disease, pregnancy or lactation. The CDR3 is 13 residues long. Germline values: CDR1 DFQATT, CDR2 SNEGSKA (reference sequence). Amplification of TCR beta CDR3 regions used RNA as the template. The HTBI primer set served for first-round RT-PCR of the TCR CDR3. TCRdb re-analysed the multiplex PCR reads in MiXCR, keeping a single row per CDR3 protein. This table has about 560,000 distinct CDR3 sequences, over 15% appearing once.

The chain employs TRBV20-1 and TRBJ1-2; TRBD1 might be the D (6 bases). The sequence derives from a woman between 18 and 29 years old with Graves' hyperthyroidism. Sequencing was performed on blood. CDR3 region: CSGRGPGDYGYTF. The CDR3 nucleotides read TGCAGTGGTAGAGGCCCAGGGGACTATGGCTACACCTTC.